This TCR beta chain was observed in a study of T cell responses to AZD1222 COVID-19 vaccine. The method was immunoSEQ multiplex PCR; TCRdb's version includes in-frame clones alone and lacks a portion of them. Of about 180,000 clones in the sample, about nine tenths were seen once. Germline V gene lookup returns CDR1 LGHNA and CDR2 YNFKEQ. The CDR3 runs 13 residues. V was cut by 3 bases and J by 2 bases, with 8 bases left in between. The sample in question was peripheral blood, obtained on day 0 of AZD1222 vaccination. The TCR originated in an adult in good health. The chain links TRBV4-2 to TRBJ2-7; D is unresolved. The CDR3 DNA sequence: TGTGCCAGCAGCCAGTCCCTAACCTACGAGCAGTACTTC. Amino acids: CASSQSLTYEQYF.